Below, 24 T cell receptor beta chains from the same sample are listed, as sequenced in a study of neurological immune-mediated disorders. TCRdb reprocessed the 5' RACE reads via MiXCR and lists one record per CDR3 protein. The sample has tens of thousands of distinct CDR3 sequences; more than 3% are singletons. Source material: CD4+ T cells from blood. All receptors come from a woman aged 40 to 49 with multiple sclerosis.

This clonotype has at least ten counts. The chain is built from TRBV5-1 and TRBJ2-2; 7 bases match TRBD1. The length of the CDR3 is 16 residues. Germline loops: CDR1 SGHRS, CDR2 YFSETQ. V was pared by 3 bases and J by 3 bases, with 8 bases of the junction left unmatched. The CDR3 sequence: CASSSTGLWDTGELFF. CDR3 DNA: TGCGCCAGCAGCTCGACAGGGCTCTGGGACACCGGGGAGCTGTTTTTT.

At least ten counts were recorded for this clonotype. The V and J genes are TRBV20-1 and TRBJ1-5; D is unresolved. Germline V gene lookup returns CDR1 DFQATT and CDR2 SNEGSKA (reference sequence). CDR3 length: 13 residues. V lost 6 bases, J lost 0 bases, and 9 bases lay in between. CDR3 coding DNA: TGCAGTGCCCGCGGGTATAGCAATCAGCCCCAGCATTTT. The encoded protein is CSARGYSNQPQHF.

As for this clonotype: A read error may be the cause here, since a much bigger clone is one base away. The V gene is TRBV5-1, the J gene TRBJ1-2; the match to TRBD1 covers 7 bases. With 2 bases clipped from V and 2 bases from J, the junction kept 3 bases outside the gene matches. Per the germline V gene, CDR1 is SGHRS and CDR2 is YFSETQ. This CDR3 is 14 amino acids long. Here the CDR3 DNA reads TGCGCCAGCAGCTTTGCGACAGGGAACTATGGCTACACCTTC. Its protein product is CASSFATGNYGYTF.

For the CDR3, the DNA is TGTGCCACCAGCAAAGAGACAGGGGGCGCATATGGCTACACCTTC. Translated: CATSKETGGAYGYTF. V is TRBV15 and J is TRBJ1-2, with 10 bases identical to TRBD1. This CDR3 comprises 15 residues. The germline gives CDR1 LNHNV, CDR2 YYDKDF (reference sequence). Trimming removed 4 bases from V and 5 bases from J; junction bases left unmatched: 7.

This clonotype was detected ten times or more. This CDR3 is CASSPYKGSEYF. CDR3 DNA: TGTGCCAGCAGCCCTTATAAGGGGTCGGAGTACTTC. This sequence joins TRBV7-9 and TRBJ2-7, with D possibly matching TRBD1 (5 bases). The germline V gene encodes CDR1 SEHNR and CDR2 FQNEAQ (reference sequence). The CDR3 totals 12 residues. The V gene lost 5 bases and the J gene lost 11 bases, with 16 bases spanning the gap.

This clonotype was seen repeatedly, ten times or more. The rearrangement uses TRBV5-1 and TRBJ1-2; 12 bases match TRBD1. Germline CDR1 is SGHRS and CDR2 is YFSETQ. V lost 2 bases, J lost 4 bases, and 6 bases stayed unmatched. The CDR3 totals 16 residues. This CDR3 reads CASSFSGQGATYGYTF. The CDR3 nucleotides read TGCGCCAGCAGCTTCTCGGGACAGGGGGCGACCTATGGCTACACCTTC.

This chain connects TRBV14 to TRBJ1-1; weak D call: TRBD1 (6 bases). Trimming removed 4 bases from V and 3 bases from J, with 12 bases in between. Germline loops: CDR1 SGHDN, CDR2 FVKESK. The CDR3 spans 14 residues. This CDR3 reads CASSPQGFDTEAFF. CDR3 DNA: TGTGCCAGCAGCCCACAGGGTTTTGACACTGAAGCTTTCTTT. Together with reference TRBV14 and TRBJ1-1, the CDR3 gives the full variable domain: EAGVTQFPSHSVIEKGQTVTLRCDPISGHDNLYWYRRVMGKEIKFLLHFVKESKQDESGMPNNRFLAERTGGTYSTLKVQPAELEDSGVYFCASSPQGFDTEAFFGQGTRLTVV.

This clonotype appeared many times. The chain carries TRBV20-1 and TRBJ2-5, with D possibly TRBD2 on 5 matching bases. The CDR3 totals 15 residues. The V end was cut by 3 bases, the J end by 0 bases, with 14 bases between. Germline loops: CDR1 DFQATT, CDR2 SNEGSKA (reference sequence). DNA for the CDR3: TGCAGTGCTAGGGAAGCGGACGGGGACCAAGAGACCCAGTACTTC. The encoded protein is CSAREADGDQETQYF.

This clonotype was picked up many times. This chain uses TRBV20-1 with TRBJ1-2; D is uncertain. V lost 0 bases and J lost 7, with 15 bases in between. Germline V gene sequence: CDR1 DFQATT, CDR2 SNEGSKA (reference sequence). The CDR3 is 14 residues long. This CDR3 is CSARDPGPLPGYTF. The CDR3 coding sequence is TGCAGTGCTAGAGATCCGGGCCCTCTGCCTGGCTACACCTTC.

This chain links TRBV28 with TRBJ2-3; D uncertain. Trimming took 8 bases from V and 0 from J, leaving 9 bases between them. The CDR3 consists of 13 residues. The germline V gene encodes CDR1 MDHEN and CDR2 SYDVKM. The CDR3 loop is CASGPPSTDTQYF. CDR3 in DNA: TGTGCCAGCGGTCCTCCTAGCACAGATACGCAGTATTTT.

This clonotype was seen at least ten times. The chain is built from TRBV20-1 and TRBJ1-6; 8 positions match TRBD1. CDR3 length: 15 residues. CDR1 is DFQATT, CDR2 SNEGSKA, per germline (reference sequence). The V and J ends lost 7 bases and 2 bases, in that order; junction bases with no gene match: 7. CDR3 loop: CSVLQQGAYNSPLHF. The DNA for the CDR3 is TGCAGTGTCCTACAACAGGGGGCCTATAATTCACCCCTCCACTTT.

This clonotype has ten or more counts. The rearrangement joins TRBV3-1 to TRBJ2-7; no clear D gene. The CDR3 spans 14 residues. V lost 4 bases and J 2 bases, leaving 12 bases between the germline ends. Germline CDR1 reads LGHDT; CDR2 reads YNNKEL (reference sequence). The CDR3 DNA is TGTGCCAGCAGCCCCCGGACCGTAACCTACGAGCAGTACTTC. This codes for CASSPRTVTYEQYF.

This clonotype was seen ten or more times. This rearrangement joins TRBV5-1 to TRBJ1-4, with D perhaps matching TRBD1 (5 bases). CDR3 length equals 14 residues. The V end lost 4 bases, the J end lost 3 bases, and 10 bases lay between the germline ends. Per the germline V gene, CDR1 is SGHRS and CDR2 is YFSETQ. This chain's CDR3 is CASSLGVPNEKLFF. CDR3 nucleotides: TGCGCCAGCAGCCTAGGGGTACCTAATGAAAAACTGTTTTTT.

The table lists this clonotype with many counts. V is TRBV10-3 and J is TRBJ1-1; D gene ambiguous. This CDR3 comprises 12 residues. V shed 6 bases and J shed 1 base, with 6 bases lying between them. Per germline, CDR1 ENHRY and CDR2 SYGVKD. CDR3: CAIRDTNTEAFF. The CDR3 DNA reads as TGTGCCATCAGAGACACGAACACTGAAGCTTTCTTT.

There are many counts of this clonotype. This chain connects TRBV4-1 to TRBJ2-2; D ambiguous. There are 14 residues in the CDR3. V was pared by 4 bases and J by 6 bases, with 12 bases between. CDR1 MGHRA and CDR2 YSYEKL come from the germline V gene. In DNA, the CDR3 is TGCGCCAGCAGCCGGGGTCCCACCGCCGGGGAGCTGTTTTTT. This translates into CASSRGPTAGELFF.

This clonotype has ten or more counts. V usage is TRBV20-1 and J usage is TRBJ1-1, with D unresolved. The CDR3 length is 13 residues. V lost 5 bases to trimming and J lost 3 bases, with 13 bases between them. Germline V lookup: CDR1 DFQATT, CDR2 SNEGSKA (reference sequence). The CDR3 DNA reads as TGCAGTGCTGGTAGAGACACCCACACTGAAGCTTTCTTT. Encoded protein: CSAGRDTHTEAFF.

This clonotype was seen at least ten times. This sequence joins TRBV5-1 and TRBJ2-5; no clear D. The CDR3 has 13 amino acids. The V gene lost 4 bases and the J gene lost 2 bases, with 9 bases spanning the gap. Germline CDR1 reads SGHRS; CDR2 reads YFSETQ. Here the CDR3 reads CASSVGSQETQYF. The CDR3 coding sequence is TGCGCCAGCAGCGTCGGCAGTCAAGAGACCCAGTACTTC.

This clonotype has a count of ten or more. The rearrangement joins TRBV5-1 to TRBJ1-3; TRBD1 might be the D (5 bases). Deletions cut 4 bases from V and 1 base from J, with 12 bases between. CDR3 size: 15 residues. Looked up from germline, CDR1 is SGHRS and CDR2 is YFSETQ. The CDR3 bases are TGCGCCAGCAGCCCCTCGGGGGGATCTGGAAACACCATATATTTT. Protein: CASSPSGGSGNTIYF. The whole variable domain, remainder taken from reference TRBV5-1 and TRBJ1-3, is KAGVTQTPRYLIKTRGQQVTLSCSPISGHRSVSWYQQTPGQGLQFLFEYFSETQRNKGNFPGRFSGRQFSNSRSEMNVSTLELGDSALYLCASSPSGGSGNTIYFGEGSWLTVV.

The chain recombines TRBV14 with TRBJ2-7; D is perhaps TRBD2 (5 bases). There are 13 residues in the CDR3. Trimming stripped 1 base from V and 5 bases from J, with 9 bases between. Germline V gene sequence: CDR1 SGHDN, CDR2 FVKESK. This CDR3 is CASSQGIGNEQYF. The CDR3 nucleotides read TGTGCCAGCAGCCAAGGTATCGGGAACGAGCAGTACTTC.

This clonotype has a count of ten or more. The genes are TRBV5-4 and TRBJ2-3; perhaps TRBD2 as D (5 bases). V was shortened by 0 bases and J by 0 bases, with 8 bases between the two germline ends. Germline V CDR1 and CDR2: SGHNT, YYREEE (reference sequence). The CDR3 runs 15 residues. CDR3 nucleotides: TGTGCCAGCAGCTTGGAAGCGGCTAGCACAGATACGCAGTATTTT. Its translation is CASSLEAASTDTQYF.

There are many counts of this clonotype. The chain joins TRBV5-1 to TRBJ2-2; a possible D gene is TRBD2 (5 bases). Per the germline V gene, CDR1 is SGHRS and CDR2 is YFSETQ. There are 14 residues in the CDR3. Trimming shortened V by 2 bases and J by 4 bases, and 9 bases separated the two germline ends. The CDR3: CASSLGAVTGELFF. As DNA, the CDR3 is TGCGCCAGCAGCTTAGGAGCGGTCACCGGGGAGCTGTTTTTT.

This clonotype was seen many times. The chain employs TRBV7-3 and TRBJ2-1, with 10 bases aligning to TRBD2. The CDR3 is 15 amino acids. Losses at the gene ends were 8 bases for V and 4 bases for J; bases not matched to a gene: 8. The germline V gene encodes CDR1 SGHTA and CDR2 FQGTGA. This CDR3 reads CASGRSGGTYNEQFF. The CDR3 nucleotides are TGTGCCAGCGGACGTAGCGGGGGGACTTACAATGAGCAGTTCTTC.

This clonotype was observed many times. The genes are TRBV4-1 and TRBJ2-2, with a tentative D call TRBD1 (6 bases). CDR3 length: 18 residues. V was clipped by 2 bases and J by 6 bases, with 22 bases between them. Per the germline V gene, CDR1 is MGHRA and CDR2 is YSYEKL. The DNA of the CDR3 is TGCGCCAGCAGCCAACGTTACAGGGAACGACGGTCCGCCGGGGAGCTGTTTTTT. Encoded protein: CASSQRYRERRSAGELFF.

This clonotype was seen repeatedly, ten times or more. This chain uses TRBV20-1 with TRBJ1-5; a possible D gene is TRBD1 (5 bases). Germline V gene sequence: CDR1 DFQATT, CDR2 SNEGSKA (reference sequence). V dropped 1 base and J dropped 4 bases, with 5 bases sitting between them. This CDR3 region has 12 residues. CDR3 in DNA: TGCAGTGCTAGAGCAGGGAATCAGCCCCAGCATTTT. Translating it yields CSARAGNQPQHF.